This T cell receptor beta chain was sequenced during a study of Tregs in tolerant kidney transplant recipients. The assay was immunoSEQ multiplex PCR, and TCRdb's table has in-frame clones only and misses some. The sample shows around 230,000 clones, roughly 80% of them seen only once. The germline gives CDR1 KGHSH, CDR2 LQKENI. The germline V and J ends were trimmed by 3 bases and 2 bases, with 13 bases remaining between them. The CDR3 is made up of 15 amino acids. The origin of this receptor is a human donor in good health. The rearrangement links TRBV18 to TRBJ1-2, with D perhaps matching TRBD1 (6 bases). Sequencing used CD4+ T cells from blood. CDR3: CASSPTGARNYGYTF. Here the CDR3 DNA reads TGTGCCAGCTCACCGACAGGCGCTCGAAACTATGGCTACACCTTC. Supplemented by reference TRBV18 and TRBJ1-2, the full variable domain reads NAGVMQNPRHLVRRRGQEARLRCSPMKGHSHVYWYRQLPEEGLKFMVYLQKENIIDESGMPKERFSAEFPKEGPSILRIQQVVRGDSAAYFCASSPTGARNYGYTFGSGTRLTVV.